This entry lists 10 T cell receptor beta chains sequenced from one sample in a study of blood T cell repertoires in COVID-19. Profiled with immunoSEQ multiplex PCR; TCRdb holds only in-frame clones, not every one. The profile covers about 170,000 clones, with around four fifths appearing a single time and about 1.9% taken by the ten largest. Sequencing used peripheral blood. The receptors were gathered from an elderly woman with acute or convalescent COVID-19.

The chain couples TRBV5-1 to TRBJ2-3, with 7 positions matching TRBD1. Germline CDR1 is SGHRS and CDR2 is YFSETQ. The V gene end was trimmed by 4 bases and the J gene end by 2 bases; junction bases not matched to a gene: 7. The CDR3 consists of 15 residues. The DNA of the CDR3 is TGCGCCAGCAGCCATGGGACAGCTTACACAGATACGCAGTATTTT. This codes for CASSHGTAYTDTQYF.

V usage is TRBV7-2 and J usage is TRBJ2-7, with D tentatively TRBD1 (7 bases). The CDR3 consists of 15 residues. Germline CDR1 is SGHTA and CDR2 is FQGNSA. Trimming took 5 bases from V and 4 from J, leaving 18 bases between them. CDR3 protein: CASSPNGGQQYEQYF. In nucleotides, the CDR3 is TGTGCCAGCAGCCCCAACGGGGGACAGCAATACGAGCAGTACTTC.

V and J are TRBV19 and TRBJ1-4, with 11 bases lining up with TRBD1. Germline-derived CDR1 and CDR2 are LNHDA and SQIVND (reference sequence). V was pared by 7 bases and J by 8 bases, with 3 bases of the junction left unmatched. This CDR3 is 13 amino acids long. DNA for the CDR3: TGTGCCAGTACCGGGACAGGGGGAGAAAAACTGTTTTTT. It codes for CASTGTGGEKLFF. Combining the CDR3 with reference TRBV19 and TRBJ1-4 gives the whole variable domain DGGITQSPKYLFRKEGQNVTLSCEQNLNHDAMYWYRQDPGQGLRLIYYSQIVNDFQKGDIAEGYSVSREKKESFPLTVTSAQKNPTAFYLCASTGTGGEKLFFGSGTQLSVL.

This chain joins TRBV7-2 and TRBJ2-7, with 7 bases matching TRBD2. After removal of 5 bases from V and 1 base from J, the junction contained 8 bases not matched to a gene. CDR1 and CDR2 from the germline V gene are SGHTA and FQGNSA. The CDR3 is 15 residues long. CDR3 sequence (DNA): TGTGCCAGCAGCCCCGGGCTAGCGGCATCCTACGAGCAGTACTTC. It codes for CASSPGLAASYEQYF.

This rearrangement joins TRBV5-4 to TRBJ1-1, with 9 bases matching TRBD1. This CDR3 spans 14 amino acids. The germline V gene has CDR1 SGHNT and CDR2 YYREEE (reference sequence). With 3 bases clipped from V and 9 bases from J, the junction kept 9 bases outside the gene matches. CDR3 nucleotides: TGTGCCAGCAGCTCCGACACCGGACAGGGGAAAGCTTTCTTT. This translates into CASSSDTGQGKAFF.

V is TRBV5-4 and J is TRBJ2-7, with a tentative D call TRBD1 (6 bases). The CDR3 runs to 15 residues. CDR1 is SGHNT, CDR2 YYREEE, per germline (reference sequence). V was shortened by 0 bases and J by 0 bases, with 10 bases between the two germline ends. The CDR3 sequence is CASSLVVGASYEQYF. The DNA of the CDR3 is TGTGCCAGCAGCTTGGTGGTGGGGGCCTCCTACGAGCAGTACTTC.

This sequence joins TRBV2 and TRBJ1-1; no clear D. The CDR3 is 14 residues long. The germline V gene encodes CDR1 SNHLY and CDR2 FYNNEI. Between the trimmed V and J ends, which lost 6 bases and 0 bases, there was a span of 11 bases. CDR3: CASRQMHMNTEAFF. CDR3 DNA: TGTGCCAGCAGACAGATGCACATGAACACTGAAGCTTTCTTT.

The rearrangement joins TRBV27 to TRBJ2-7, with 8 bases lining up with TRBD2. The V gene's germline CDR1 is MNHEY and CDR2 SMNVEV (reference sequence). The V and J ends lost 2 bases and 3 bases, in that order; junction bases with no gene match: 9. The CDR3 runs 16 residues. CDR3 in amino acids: CASSLMPAGGLYEQYF. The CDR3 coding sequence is TGTGCCAGCAGTTTAATGCCGGCGGGAGGTCTCTACGAGCAGTACTTC.

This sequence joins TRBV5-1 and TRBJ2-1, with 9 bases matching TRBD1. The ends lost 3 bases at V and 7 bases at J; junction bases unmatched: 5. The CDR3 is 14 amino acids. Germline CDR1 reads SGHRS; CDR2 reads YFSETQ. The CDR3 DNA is TGCGCCAGCAGCTATTACAGGGGGCGAAATGAGCAGTTCTTC. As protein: CASSYYRGRNEQFF.

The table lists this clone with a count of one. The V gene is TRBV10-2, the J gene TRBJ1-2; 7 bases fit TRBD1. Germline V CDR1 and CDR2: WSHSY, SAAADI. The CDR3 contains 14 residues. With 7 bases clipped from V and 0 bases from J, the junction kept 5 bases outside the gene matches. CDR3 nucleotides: TGCGCCAGCAATAAACAGGGGCCTAACTATGGCTACACCTTC. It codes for CASNKQGPNYGYTF.